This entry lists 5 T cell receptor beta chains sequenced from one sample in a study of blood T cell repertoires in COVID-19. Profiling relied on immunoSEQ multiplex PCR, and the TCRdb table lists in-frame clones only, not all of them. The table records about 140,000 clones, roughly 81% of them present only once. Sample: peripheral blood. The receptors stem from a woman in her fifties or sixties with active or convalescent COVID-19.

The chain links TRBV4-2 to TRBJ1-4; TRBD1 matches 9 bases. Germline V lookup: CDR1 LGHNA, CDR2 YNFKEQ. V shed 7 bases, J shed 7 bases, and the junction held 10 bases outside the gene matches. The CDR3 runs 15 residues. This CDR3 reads CASNPTGGRSEKLFF. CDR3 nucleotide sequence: TGTGCCAGCAATCCTACAGGGGGCCGGAGTGAAAAACTGTTTTTT.

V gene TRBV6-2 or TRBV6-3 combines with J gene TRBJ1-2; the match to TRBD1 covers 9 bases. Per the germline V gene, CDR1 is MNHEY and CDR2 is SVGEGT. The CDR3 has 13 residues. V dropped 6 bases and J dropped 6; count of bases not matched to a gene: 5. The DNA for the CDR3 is TGTGCCAGCAGCCTCCGGGACAGGGATGGCTACACCTTC. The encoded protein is CASSLRDRDGYTF.

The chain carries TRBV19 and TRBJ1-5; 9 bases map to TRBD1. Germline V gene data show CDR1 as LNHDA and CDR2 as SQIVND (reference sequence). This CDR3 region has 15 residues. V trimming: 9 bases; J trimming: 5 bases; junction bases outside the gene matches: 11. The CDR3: CASTPGQGRDQPQHF. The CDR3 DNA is TGTGCCAGCACTCCGGGACAGGGAAGAGATCAGCCCCAGCATTTT.

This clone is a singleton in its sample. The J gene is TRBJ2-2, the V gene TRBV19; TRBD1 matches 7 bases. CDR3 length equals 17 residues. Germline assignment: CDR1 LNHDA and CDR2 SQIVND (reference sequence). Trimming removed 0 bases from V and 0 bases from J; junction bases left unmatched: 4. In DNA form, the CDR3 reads TGTGCCAGTAGTATAGATGTAGGGGGCGCGAACACCGGGGAGCTGTTTTTT. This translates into CASSIDVGGANTGELFF.

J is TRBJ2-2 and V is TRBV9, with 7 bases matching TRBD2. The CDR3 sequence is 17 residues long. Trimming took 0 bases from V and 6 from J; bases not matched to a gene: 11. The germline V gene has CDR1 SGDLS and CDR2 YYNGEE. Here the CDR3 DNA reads TGTGCCAGCAGCGTAGATATTGGAGGGAGGGTCTCCGGGGAGCTGTTTTTT. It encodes CASSVDIGGRVSGELFF.